These 10 T cell receptor beta chains were all obtained from the same sample, sequenced in a study of PD-1 blockade in classical Hodgkin lymphoma. Clones were read by immunoSEQ multiplex PCR, and TCRdb kept only the in-frame ones, dropping some. The table has 20,000 to 30,000 clones, around 63% seen once. Every one of the patients relapsed after autologous stem cell transplantation (brentuximab vedotin exposure was variable). Sequenced material: peripheral blood mononuclear cells (PBMCs), taken at baseline. The receptors stem from a human donor with classical Hodgkin lymphoma.

This sequence joins TRBV2 and TRBJ2-1; D gene unclear. V gave up 5 bases and J gave up 9 bases, with 5 bases separating them. This CDR3 is built from 10 residues. Germline CDR1 and CDR2: SNHLY and FYNNEI. The CDR3 loop is CASSWGEQFF. CDR3 coding DNA: TGTGCCAGCAGTTGGGGTGAGCAGTTCTTC.

The count of this clone is one. This chain links TRBV7-9 with TRBJ1-2; D unclear. The germline V gene encodes CDR1 SEHNR and CDR2 FQNEAQ (reference sequence). The CDR3 runs 14 residues. The V gene lost 3 bases and the J gene lost 4 bases, with 12 bases spanning the gap. The CDR3: CASSFEQASYGYTF. DNA of the CDR3: TGTGCCAGCAGCTTTGAGCAGGCCTCCTATGGCTACACCTTC.

The chain joins TRBV30 to TRBJ1-4; D unclear. Germline V gene data show CDR1 as GTSNPN and CDR2 as SVGIG (reference sequence). V was shortened by 1 base and J by 4 bases, with 13 bases between the two germline ends. The CDR3 is made up of 15 amino acids. In DNA, the CDR3 is TGTGCCTGGAGTGAATACAGCGGAAGTAATGAAAAACTGTTTTTT. It is translated as CAWSEYSGSNEKLFF.

Sample share makes this clone medium-sized (0.01 to 0.1%). The chain has TRBV28 and TRBJ1-1, with D maybe TRBD1 (5 bases). CDR3 length equals 12 residues. The V end lost 1 base, the J end lost 7 bases, and 7 bases lay between the germline ends. Per germline, CDR1 MDHEN and CDR2 SYDVKM. The CDR3 here is CASSLLTDEAFF. The DNA for the CDR3 is TGTGCCAGCAGTTTATTGACAGATGAAGCTTTCTTT. The full variable domain, with the rest looked up from reference TRBV28 and TRBJ1-1, is DVKVTQSSRYLVKRTGEKVFLECVQDMDHENMFWYRQDPGLGLRLIYFSYDVKMKEKGDIPEGYSVSREKKERFSLILESASTNQTSMYLCASSLLTDEAFFGQGTRLTVV.

This chain links TRBV2 with TRBJ2-2; D is unclear. The CDR3 has 13 residues. Looked up from germline, CDR1 is SNHLY and CDR2 is FYNNEI. V dropped 6 bases and J dropped 6 bases, with 11 bases sitting between them. CDR3 nucleotide sequence: TGTGCCAGCAGCCAGGACGGTCCCGGGGAGCTGTTTTTT. It translates to CASSQDGPGELFF.

This rearrangement joins TRBV27 to TRBJ2-7; 10 bases line up with TRBD1. V gave up 4 bases and J gave up 6 bases; unmatched junction bases: 3. The length of the CDR3 is 13 residues. Per the germline V gene, CDR1 is MNHEY and CDR2 is SMNVEV (reference sequence). Here the CDR3 reads CASSWGQGLEQYF. CDR3 nucleotides: TGTGCCAGCAGTTGGGGACAGGGGCTCGAGCAGTACTTC.

The CDR3 DNA is TGTGCCAGCAGCTTAGGGGGGGACACCGGGGAGCTGTTTTTT. It codes for CASSLGGDTGELFF. The chain has TRBV7-6 and TRBJ2-2; D possibly corresponds to TRBD2 (6 bases). Germline assignment: CDR1 SGHVS and CDR2 FNYEAQ. The CDR3 has 14 amino acids. The V and J ends lost 1 base and 3 bases respectively, with 6 bases between them.

This clone came up once. V gene TRBV6-5 combines with J gene TRBJ2-7; TRBD2 matches at 13 bases. Trimming cost V 0 bases and J 5 bases; bases outside gene matches: 1. Looked up from germline, CDR1 is MNHEY and CDR2 is SVGAGI. This CDR3 contains 15 residues. In DNA form, the CDR3 reads TGTGCCAGCAGTTACTCCGGGACTAGCGGGGACGAGCAGTACTTC. Amino acids: CASSYSGTSGDEQYF.

The chain has TRBV30 and TRBJ2-7; 7 positions agree with TRBD2. Germline V gene lookup returns CDR1 GTSNPN and CDR2 SVGIG (reference sequence). The CDR3 extends over 14 amino acids. Unmatched junction bases numbered 9, after V lost 4 bases and J lost 3 bases. The CDR3 protein is CAWTHGGGGYEQYF. The CDR3 DNA is TGTGCCTGGACCCATGGGGGGGGAGGCTACGAGCAGTACTTC.

This chain connects TRBV20-1 to TRBJ1-5; D not certain. The CDR3 covers 10 residues. The germline V and J ends were trimmed by 6 bases and 11 bases, with 11 bases remaining between them. Germline V gene data show CDR1 as DFQATT and CDR2 as SNEGSKA (reference sequence). In nucleotides, the CDR3 is TGCAGTGCCTTTGATGGGTCCCAGCATTTT. Translated: CSAFDGSQHF.